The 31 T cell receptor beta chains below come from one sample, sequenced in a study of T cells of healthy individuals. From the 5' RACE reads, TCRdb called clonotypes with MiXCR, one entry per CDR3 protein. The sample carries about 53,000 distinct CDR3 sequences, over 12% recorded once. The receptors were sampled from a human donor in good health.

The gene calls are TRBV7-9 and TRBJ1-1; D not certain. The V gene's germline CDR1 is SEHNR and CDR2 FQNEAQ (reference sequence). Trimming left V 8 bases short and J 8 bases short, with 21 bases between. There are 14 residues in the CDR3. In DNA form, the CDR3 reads TGTGCCAGCTGCCCTTCCGGGCCCCAAAAAGAAGCTTTCTTT. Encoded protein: CASCPSGPQKEAFF.

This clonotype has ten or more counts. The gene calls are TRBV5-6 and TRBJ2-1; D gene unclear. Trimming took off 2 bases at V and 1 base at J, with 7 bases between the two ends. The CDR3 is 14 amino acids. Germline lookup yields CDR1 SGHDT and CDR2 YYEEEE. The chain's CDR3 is CASSFATSYNEQFF. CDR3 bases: TGTGCCAGCAGCTTCGCAACATCCTACAATGAGCAGTTCTTC.

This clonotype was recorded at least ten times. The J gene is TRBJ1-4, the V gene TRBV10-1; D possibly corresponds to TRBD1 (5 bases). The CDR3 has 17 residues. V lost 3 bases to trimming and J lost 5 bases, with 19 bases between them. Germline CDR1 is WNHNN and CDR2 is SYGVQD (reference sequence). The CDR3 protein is CASSEDSGPSENEKLFF. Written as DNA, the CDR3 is TGCGCCAGCAGTGAAGATTCGGGGCCATCAGAAAATGAAAAACTGTTTTTT.

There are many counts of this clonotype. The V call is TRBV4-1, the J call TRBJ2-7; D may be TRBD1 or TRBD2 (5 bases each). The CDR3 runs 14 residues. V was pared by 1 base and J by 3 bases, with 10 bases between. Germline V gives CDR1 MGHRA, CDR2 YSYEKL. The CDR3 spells CASSQAERGYEQYF. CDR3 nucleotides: TGCGCCAGCAGCCAAGCCGAGAGGGGCTACGAGCAGTACTTC.

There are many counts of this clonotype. The CDR3 DNA reads as TGCAGTGCTAGAGATAGGGGACGGCCAGGAACTGAAGCTTTCTTT. Translating gives CSARDRGRPGTEAFF. The chain employs TRBV20-1 and TRBJ1-1, with D perhaps matching TRBD1 (5 bases). V dropped 0 bases and J dropped 5 bases, with 16 bases sitting between them. There are 15 residues in the CDR3. Germline assignment: CDR1 DFQATT and CDR2 SNEGSKA (reference sequence).

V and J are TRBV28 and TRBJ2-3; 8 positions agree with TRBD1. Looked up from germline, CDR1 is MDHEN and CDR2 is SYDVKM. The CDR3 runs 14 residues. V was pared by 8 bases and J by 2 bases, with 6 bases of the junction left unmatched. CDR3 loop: CASSVQGATDTQYF. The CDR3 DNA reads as TGTGCCAGCTCGGTCCAGGGGGCCACAGATACGCAGTATTTT.

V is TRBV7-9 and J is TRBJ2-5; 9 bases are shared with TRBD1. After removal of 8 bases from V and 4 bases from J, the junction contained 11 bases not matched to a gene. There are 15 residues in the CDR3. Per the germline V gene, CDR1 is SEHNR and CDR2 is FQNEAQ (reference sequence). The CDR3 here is CASAETGGLGETQYF. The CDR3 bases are TGTGCCAGCGCCGAAACAGGGGGCCTGGGAGAGACCCAGTACTTC.

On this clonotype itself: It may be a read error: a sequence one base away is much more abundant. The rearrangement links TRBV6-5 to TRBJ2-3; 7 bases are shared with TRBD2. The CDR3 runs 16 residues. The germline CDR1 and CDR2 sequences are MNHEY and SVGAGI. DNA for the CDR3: TGTGCCAGCAGGATTTCCCCTGGGGGGGTTCCAGATACGCCGTATTTT. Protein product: CASRISPGGVPDTPYF.

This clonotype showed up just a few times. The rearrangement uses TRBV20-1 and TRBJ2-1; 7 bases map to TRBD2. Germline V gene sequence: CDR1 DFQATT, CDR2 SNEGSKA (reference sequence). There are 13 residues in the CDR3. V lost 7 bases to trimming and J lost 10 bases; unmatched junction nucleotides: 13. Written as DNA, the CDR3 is TGCAGTGGGGGCCGGGGGGATCTCCCCGAGCAGTTCTTC. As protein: CSGGRGDLPEQFF.

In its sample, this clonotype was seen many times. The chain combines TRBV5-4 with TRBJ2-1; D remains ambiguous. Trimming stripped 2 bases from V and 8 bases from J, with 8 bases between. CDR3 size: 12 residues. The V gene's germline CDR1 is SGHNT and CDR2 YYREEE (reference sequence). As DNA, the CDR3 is TGTGCCAGCAGCTTCCCTGGGCATGAGCAGTTCTTC. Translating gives CASSFPGHEQFF.

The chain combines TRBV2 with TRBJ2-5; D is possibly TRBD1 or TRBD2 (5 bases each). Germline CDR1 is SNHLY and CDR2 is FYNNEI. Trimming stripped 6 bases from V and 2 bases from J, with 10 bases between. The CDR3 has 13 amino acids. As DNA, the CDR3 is TGTGCCAGCAGGGGGGTAGGGCAAGAGACCCAGTACTTC. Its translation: CASRGVGQETQYF.

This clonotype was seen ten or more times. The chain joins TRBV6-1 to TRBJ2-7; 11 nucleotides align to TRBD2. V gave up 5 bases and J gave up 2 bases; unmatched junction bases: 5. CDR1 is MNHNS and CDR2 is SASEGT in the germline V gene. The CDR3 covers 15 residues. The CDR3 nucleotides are TGTGCCAGCAGTACATCGACTAGCGGGGCCTACGAGCAGTACTTC. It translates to CASSTSTSGAYEQYF.

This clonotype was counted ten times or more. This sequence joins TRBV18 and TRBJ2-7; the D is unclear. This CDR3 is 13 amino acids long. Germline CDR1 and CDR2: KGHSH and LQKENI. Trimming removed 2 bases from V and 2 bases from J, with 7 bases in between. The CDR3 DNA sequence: TGTGCCAGCTCACCAACAAGGGCCTACGAGCAGTACTTC. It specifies CASSPTRAYEQYF.

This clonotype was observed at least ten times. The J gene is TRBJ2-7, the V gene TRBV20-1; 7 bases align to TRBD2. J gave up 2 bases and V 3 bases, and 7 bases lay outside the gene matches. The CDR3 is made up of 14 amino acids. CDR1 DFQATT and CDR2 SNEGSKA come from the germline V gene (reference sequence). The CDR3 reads CSASLWEGPYEQYF. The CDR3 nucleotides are TGCAGTGCTAGTCTCTGGGAGGGACCCTACGAGCAGTACTTC.

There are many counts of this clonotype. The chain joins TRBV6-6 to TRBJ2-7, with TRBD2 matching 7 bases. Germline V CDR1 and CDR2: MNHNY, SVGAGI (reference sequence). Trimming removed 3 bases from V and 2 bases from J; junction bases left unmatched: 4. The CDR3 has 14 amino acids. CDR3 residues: CASSYNRGAYEQYF. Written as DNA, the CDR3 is TGTGCCAGCAGTTATAACCGGGGGGCCTACGAGCAGTACTTC.

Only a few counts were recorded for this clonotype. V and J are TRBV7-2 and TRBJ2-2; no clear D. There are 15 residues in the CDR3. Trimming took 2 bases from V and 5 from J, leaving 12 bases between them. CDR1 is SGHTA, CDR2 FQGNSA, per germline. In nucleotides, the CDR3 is TGTGCCAGCAGCTTATTAACCCAAGGGACCGGGGAGCTGTTTTTT. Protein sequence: CASSLLTQGTGELFF.

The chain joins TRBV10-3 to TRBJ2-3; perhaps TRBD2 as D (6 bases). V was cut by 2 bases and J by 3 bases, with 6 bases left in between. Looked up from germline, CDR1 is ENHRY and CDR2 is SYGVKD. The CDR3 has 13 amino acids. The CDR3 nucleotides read TGTGCCATCAGTGAGGCGGGAACAGATACGCAGTATTTT. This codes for CAISEAGTDTQYF.

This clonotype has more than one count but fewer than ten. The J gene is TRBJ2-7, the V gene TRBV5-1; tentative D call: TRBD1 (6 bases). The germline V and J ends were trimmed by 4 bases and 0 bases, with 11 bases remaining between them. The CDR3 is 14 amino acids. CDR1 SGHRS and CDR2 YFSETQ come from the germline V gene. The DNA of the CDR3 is TGCGCCAGCAGCACCGGGACAAACTCCTACGAGCAGTACTTC. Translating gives CASSTGTNSYEQYF.

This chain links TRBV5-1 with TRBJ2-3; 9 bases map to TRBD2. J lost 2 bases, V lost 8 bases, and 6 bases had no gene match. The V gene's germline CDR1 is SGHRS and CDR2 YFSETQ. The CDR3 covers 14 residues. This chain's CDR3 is CASFLAGFTDTQYF. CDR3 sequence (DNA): TGCGCCAGTTTCCTAGCGGGGTTCACAGATACGCAGTATTTT. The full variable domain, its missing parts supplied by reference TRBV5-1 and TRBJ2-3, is KAGVTQTPRYLIKTRGQQVTLSCSPISGHRSVSWYQQTPGQGLQFLFEYFSETQRNKGNFPGRFSGRQFSNSRSEMNVSTLELGDSALYLCASFLAGFTDTQYFGPGTRLTVL.

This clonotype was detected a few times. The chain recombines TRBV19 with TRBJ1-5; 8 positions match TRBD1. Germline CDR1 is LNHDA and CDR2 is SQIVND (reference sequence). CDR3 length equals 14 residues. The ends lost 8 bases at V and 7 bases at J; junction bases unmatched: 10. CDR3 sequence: CASVSDRVYQPQHF. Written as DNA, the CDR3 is TGTGCCAGTGTGTCGGACAGGGTTTACCAGCCCCAGCATTTT.

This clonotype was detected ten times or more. CDR3 sequence (DNA): TGCGCCAGCAGCCGATCAGACCCGGGGACAGGAGCCTCCTACGAGCAGTACTTC. Translating it yields CASSRSDPGTGASYEQYF. J is TRBJ2-7 and V is TRBV4-1; TRBD1 aligns across 8 bases. This CDR3 is built from 18 residues. J was trimmed by 0 bases and V by 4 bases; bases with no gene match: 14. Germline assignment: CDR1 MGHRA and CDR2 YSYEKL.

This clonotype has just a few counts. CDR3 region: CASSLSEASPLHF. CDR3 in DNA: TGTGCCAGCAGCTTATCTGAAGCCTCACCCCTCCACTTT. J is TRBJ1-6 and V is TRBV7-2; D is undetermined. Trimming pared 2 bases from V and 10 bases from J, leaving 9 bases between. Germline V gene lookup returns CDR1 SGHTA and CDR2 FQGNSA. The CDR3 loop spans 13 amino acids.

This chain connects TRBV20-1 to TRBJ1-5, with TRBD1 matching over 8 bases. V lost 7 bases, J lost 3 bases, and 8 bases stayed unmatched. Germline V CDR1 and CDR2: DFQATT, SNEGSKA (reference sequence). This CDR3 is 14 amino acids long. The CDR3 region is CSVPQGVFNQPQHF. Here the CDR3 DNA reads TGCAGTGTTCCACAGGGGGTCTTCAATCAGCCCCAGCATTTT.

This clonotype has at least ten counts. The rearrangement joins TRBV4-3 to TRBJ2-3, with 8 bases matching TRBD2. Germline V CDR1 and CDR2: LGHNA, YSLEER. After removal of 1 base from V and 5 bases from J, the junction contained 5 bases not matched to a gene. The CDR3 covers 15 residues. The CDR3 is CASSQVAGIEDTQYF. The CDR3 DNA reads TGCGCCAGCAGCCAAGTAGCGGGGATCGAAGATACGCAGTATTTT.

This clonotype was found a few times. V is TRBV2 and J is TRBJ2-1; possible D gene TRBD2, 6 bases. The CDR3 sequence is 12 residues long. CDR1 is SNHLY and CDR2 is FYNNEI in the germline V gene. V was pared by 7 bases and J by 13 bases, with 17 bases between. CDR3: CASTGSGLGQFF. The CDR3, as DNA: TGTGCCAGCACCGGGAGTGGCCTCGGACAGTTCTTC.

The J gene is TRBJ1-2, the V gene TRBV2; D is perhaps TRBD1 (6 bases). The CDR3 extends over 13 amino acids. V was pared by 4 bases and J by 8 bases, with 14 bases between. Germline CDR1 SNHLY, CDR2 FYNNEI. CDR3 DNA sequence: TGTGCCAGCAGTGTAGGCGGGGGCCGAGGCTACACCTTC. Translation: CASSVGGGRGYTF.

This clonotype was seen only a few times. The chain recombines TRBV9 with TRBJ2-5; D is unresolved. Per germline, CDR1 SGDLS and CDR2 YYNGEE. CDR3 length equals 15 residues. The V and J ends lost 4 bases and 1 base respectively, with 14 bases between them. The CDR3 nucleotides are TGTGCCAGCAGCTTGAACACGTTACTCCAAGAGACCCAGTACTTC. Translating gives CASSLNTLLQETQYF.

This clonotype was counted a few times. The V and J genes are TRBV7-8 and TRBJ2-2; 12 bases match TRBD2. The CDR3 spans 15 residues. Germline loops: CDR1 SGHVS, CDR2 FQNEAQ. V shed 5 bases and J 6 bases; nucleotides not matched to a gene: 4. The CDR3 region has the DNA TGTGCCAGCAGCGTCGCTAGCGGGGGGGCCGGGGAGCTGTTTTTT. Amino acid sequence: CASSVASGGAGELFF.

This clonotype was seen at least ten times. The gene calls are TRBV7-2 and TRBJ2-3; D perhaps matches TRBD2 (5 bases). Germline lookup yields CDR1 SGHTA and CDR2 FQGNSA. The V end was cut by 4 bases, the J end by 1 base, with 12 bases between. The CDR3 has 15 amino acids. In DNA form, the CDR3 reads TGTGCCAGCAGCTCCCGGTTCGGGGGCACAGATACGCAGTATTTT. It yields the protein CASSSRFGGTDTQYF.

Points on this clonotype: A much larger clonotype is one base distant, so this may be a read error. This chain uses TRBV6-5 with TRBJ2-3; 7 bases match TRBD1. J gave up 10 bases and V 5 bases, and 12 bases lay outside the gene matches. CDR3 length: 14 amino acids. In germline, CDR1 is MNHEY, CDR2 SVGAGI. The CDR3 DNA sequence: TGTGCCAGCAGTCCCGACAGGGTTAAATGGGCGCAGTATTTT. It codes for CASSPDRVKWAQYF.

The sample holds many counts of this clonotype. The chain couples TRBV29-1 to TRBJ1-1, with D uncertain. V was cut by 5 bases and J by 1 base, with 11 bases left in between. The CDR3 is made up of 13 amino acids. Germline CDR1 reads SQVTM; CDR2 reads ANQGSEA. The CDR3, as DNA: TGCAGCGTTTTGGAACAGCGGAACACTGAAGCTTTCTTT. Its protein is CSVLEQRNTEAFF.